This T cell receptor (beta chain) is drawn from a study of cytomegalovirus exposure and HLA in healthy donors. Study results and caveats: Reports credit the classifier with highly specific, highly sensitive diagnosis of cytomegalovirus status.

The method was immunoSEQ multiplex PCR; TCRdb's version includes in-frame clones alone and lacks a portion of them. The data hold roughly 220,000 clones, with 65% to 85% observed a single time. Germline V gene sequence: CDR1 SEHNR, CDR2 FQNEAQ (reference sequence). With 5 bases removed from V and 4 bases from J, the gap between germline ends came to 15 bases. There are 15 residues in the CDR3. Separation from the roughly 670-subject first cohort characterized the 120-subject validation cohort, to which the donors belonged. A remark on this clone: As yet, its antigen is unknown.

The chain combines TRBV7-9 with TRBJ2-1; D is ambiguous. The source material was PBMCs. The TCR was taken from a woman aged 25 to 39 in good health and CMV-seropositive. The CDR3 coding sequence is TGTGCCAGCAGCCCTCATGGTTCTTCTTACAATGAGCAGTTCTTC. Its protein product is CASSPHGSSYNEQFF. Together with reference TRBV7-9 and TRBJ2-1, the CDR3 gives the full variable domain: DTGVSQNPRHKITKRGQNVTFRCDPISEHNRLYWYRQTLGQGPEFLTYFQNEAQLEKSRLLSDRFSAERPKGSFSTLEIQRTEQGDSAMYLCASSPHGSSYNEQFFGPGTRLTVL.